Each of the 23 T cell receptor beta chains below was sequenced from the same sample in a study of CD8 T cells in Susac syndrome. An amount of RNA that ranged from roughly 0.45 to 1 ug was reverse transcribed with random hexamers. TCRdb itself ran the immunoSEQ multiplex PCR reads through MiXCR, one entry per CDR3 protein. The sample lists 150,000 to 200,000 distinct CDR3 sequences, approximately 95% occurring once. Material for sequencing was CD4+ T cells from PBMCs. The source is a human donor with Susac syndrome.

V is TRBV20-1 and J is TRBJ1-5, with a tentative D call TRBD1 (6 bases). Trimming removed 6 bases at V and 0 bases at J, with 18 bases between. Germline CDR1 reads DFQATT; CDR2 reads SNEGSKA (reference sequence). The CDR3 loop spans 16 amino acids. Here the CDR3 DNA reads TGCAGTGCAAGGGGGGGACCTCGATATAGCAATCAGCCCCAGCATTTT. Protein product: CSARGGPRYSNQPQHF.

This clonotype appeared a single time. The chain links TRBV24-1 to TRBJ2-3; no firm D call. Germline CDR1 and CDR2: KGHDR and SFDVKD. This CDR3 has 13 amino acids. Trimming cost V 3 bases and J 6 bases, with 9 bases left between them. The CDR3 nucleotides read TGTGCCACCAGTGATCCCCCGTCGGATACGCAGTATTTT. As protein: CATSDPPSDTQYF.

This CDR3 is CASSGGYYEQYF. Written as DNA, the CDR3 is TGTGCCTCATCTGGGGGGTACTACGAGCAGTACTTC. This chain joins TRBV30 and TRBJ2-7; TRBD2 is a possible D gene (6 bases). Germline V lookup: CDR1 GTSNPN, CDR2 SVGIG (reference sequence). The germline V and J ends were trimmed by 7 bases and 3 bases, with 13 bases remaining between them. The CDR3 covers 12 residues.

The CDR3 is CASKDRSQETQYF. The CDR3 DNA sequence: TGTGCCAGCAAAGACAGGAGCCAAGAGACCCAGTACTTC. V and J are TRBV12-3 or TRBV12-4 and TRBJ2-5; D may be TRBD1 (6 bases). V gave up 7 bases and J gave up 1 base, with 10 bases separating them. The CDR3 has 13 amino acids.

Only one count was recorded for this clonotype. This chain connects TRBV29-1 to TRBJ2-7; D ambiguous. Trimming cost V 1 base and J 2 bases, with 9 bases left between them. Germline lookup yields CDR1 SQVTM and CDR2 ANQGSEA. The CDR3 loop spans 13 amino acids. The CDR3, as DNA: TGCAGCGTTGAAGGGTACAGTACCTACGAGCAGTACTTC. Its protein is CSVEGYSTYEQYF.

The rearrangement links TRBV19 to TRBJ2-7, with D perhaps matching TRBD1 or TRBD2 (5 bases each). V shed 8 bases and J shed 2 bases, with 13 bases lying between them. Germline loops: CDR1 LNHDA, CDR2 SQIVND (reference sequence). There are 13 residues in the CDR3. CDR3 sequence reads: CASARDPPYEQYF. CDR3 DNA sequence: TGTGCCAGTGCTCGGGACCCCCCCTACGAGCAGTACTTC.

The genes are TRBV3-1 and TRBJ1-2; 8 nucleotides align to TRBD1. Germline V lookup: CDR1 LGHDT, CDR2 YNNKEL (reference sequence). Losses at the gene ends were 1 base for V and 4 bases for J; bases not matched to a gene: 5. The CDR3 totals 15 residues. The CDR3 is CASSQGTGSGYGYTF. The CDR3 DNA follows: TGTGCCAGCAGCCAAGGGACAGGGAGCGGCTATGGCTACACCTTC.

The chain has TRBV3-1 and TRBJ2-7; perhaps TRBD2 as D (6 bases). The CDR3 runs 12 residues. Trimming shortened V by 1 base and J by 10 bases, and 11 bases separated the two germline ends. Germline CDR1 is LGHDT and CDR2 is YNNKEL (reference sequence). The CDR3 DNA reads TGTGCCAGCAGCCAAGGACTAGGCGCCCAGTACTTC. It yields the protein CASSQGLGAQYF.

Remarks on this clonotype: One junction end does not reproduce the germline sequence, and a read error may be involved. The chain joins TRBV29-1 to TRBJ2-3, with 8 bases that match TRBD1. The length of the CDR3 is 13 residues. CDR1 and CDR2 from the germline V gene are SQVTM and ANQGSEA. The CDR3 nucleotides read TGCAGCGTGGAAGGACAGGGTGTAGATACGCAGTATTTT. This translates into CSVEGQGVDTQYF.

The chain is built from TRBV28 and TRBJ1-2; D is unresolved. Deletions cut 8 bases from V and 4 bases from J, with 11 bases between. This CDR3 is 12 amino acids long. From germline, CDR1 is MDHEN and CDR2 SYDVKM. The CDR3 DNA reads TGTGCCAGCCGAAGAGAAAGCTATGGCTACACCTTC. It is translated as CASRRESYGYTF.

The genes are TRBV20-1 and TRBJ2-3; D not resolved. The CDR3 runs to 13 residues. Trimming shortened V by 3 bases and J by 2 bases, and 9 bases separated the two germline ends. The germline gives CDR1 DFQATT, CDR2 SNEGSKA (reference sequence). The CDR3 DNA reads TGCAGTGCTAGTCTAAGGGCCACAGATACGCAGTATTTT. It translates to CSASLRATDTQYF.

This clonotype was seen a single time. The chain couples TRBV10-3 to TRBJ2-1; TRBD1 matches at 9 bases. CDR1 is ENHRY, CDR2 SYGVKD, per germline. V lost 8 bases and J lost 6; bases outside the gene matches: 5. The CDR3 spans 13 residues. Here the CDR3 reads CAISDRGGNEQFF. The CDR3 DNA is TGTGCCATCTCGGACAGGGGAGGCAATGAGCAGTTCTTC.

In its sample, this clonotype was seen once. This chain joins TRBV7-6 and TRBJ1-5, with D tentatively TRBD1 (5 bases). The CDR3 spans 13 residues. CDR1 is SGHVS and CDR2 is FNYEAQ in the germline V gene. Trimming shortened V by 0 bases and J by 13 bases, and 13 bases separated the two germline ends. The CDR3 DNA reads as TGTGCCAGCAGCTTAGCGGGGACCGCGGGGCAGCATTTT. Translating gives CASSLAGTAGQHF.

The chain recombines TRBV3-1 with TRBJ1-2; 7 nucleotides line up with TRBD1. The CDR3 runs to 13 residues. V lost 4 bases to trimming and J lost 8 bases; unmatched junction nucleotides: 7. Germline V lookup: CDR1 LGHDT, CDR2 YNNKEL (reference sequence). The CDR3 region has the DNA TGTGCCAGCAGCCTCCGACAGGGAAGAGGCTACACCTTC. Amino acids: CASSLRQGRGYTF.

V is TRBV28 and J is TRBJ2-1; tentative D call: TRBD1 (5 bases). This CDR3 spans 12 amino acids. With 3 bases removed from V and 8 bases from J, the gap between germline ends came to 8 bases. Germline lookup yields CDR1 MDHEN and CDR2 SYDVKM. The CDR3 coding sequence is TGTGCCAGCAGTTTCAGGGCGCATGAGCAGTTCTTC. Residues: CASSFRAHEQFF.

The chain has TRBV9 and TRBJ1-1; 8 bases are a match to TRBD1. Per the germline V gene, CDR1 is SGDLS and CDR2 is YYNGEE. V was pared by 4 bases and J by 4 bases, with 9 bases of the junction left unmatched. The CDR3 has 15 amino acids. CDR3 DNA sequence: TGTGCCAGCAGCTTAAGGACAGGGATGGGCACTGAAGCTTTCTTT. This gives the protein CASSLRTGMGTEAFF.

The J gene is TRBJ2-1, the V gene TRBV3-1; 9 bases fit TRBD1. In germline, CDR1 is LGHDT, CDR2 YNNKEL (reference sequence). Trimming removed 3 bases from V and 10 bases from J; junction bases left unmatched: 4. This CDR3 spans 13 amino acids. CDR3 sequence reads: CASSQGQGWEQFF. CDR3 sequence (DNA): TGTGCCAGCAGCCAGGGACAGGGCTGGGAGCAGTTCTTC.

V gene TRBV12-3 or TRBV12-4 combines with J gene TRBJ1-3; no clear D. CDR3 length: 15 residues. The V end lost 3 bases, the J end lost 0 bases, and 9 bases lay between the germline ends. CDR3 residues: CASSFAGASGNTIYF. CDR3 nucleotide sequence: TGTGCCAGCAGTTTTGCAGGTGCCTCTGGAAACACCATATATTTT.

The V gene is TRBV9, the J gene TRBJ2-1; D ambiguous. From germline, CDR1 is SGDLS and CDR2 YYNGEE. This CDR3 has 13 amino acids. Trimming shortened V by 0 bases and J by 14 bases, and 15 bases separated the two germline ends. The CDR3 sequence is CASSVVLKEGEFF. CDR3 DNA sequence: TGTGCCAGCAGCGTAGTATTGAAGGAAGGTGAGTTCTTC.

CDR3 sequence reads: CASSVSGVGLAANSYNEQFF. Here the CDR3 DNA reads TGTGCCAGCAGCGTAAGTGGGGTCGGACTAGCGGCCAACTCCTACAATGAGCAGTTCTTC. This chain uses TRBV9 with TRBJ2-1; 10 positions agree with TRBD2. Per germline, CDR1 SGDLS and CDR2 YYNGEE. There are 20 residues in the CDR3. The junction had 13 bases not matched to a gene; V was cut back by 1 base and J by 0 bases. Together with reference TRBV9 and TRBJ2-1, the CDR3 gives the full variable domain: DSGVTQTPKHLITATGQRVTLRCSPRSGDLSVYWYQQSLDQGLQFLIQYYNGEERAKGNILERFSAQQFPDLHSELNLSSLELGDSALYFCASSVSGVGLAANSYNEQFFGPGTRLTVL.

This chain links TRBV5-3 with TRBJ2-3; D gene unclear. TRBV5-3 is an ORF, and what it does is uncertain. Trimming left V 0 bases short and J 8 bases short, with 16 bases between. This CDR3 has 15 residues. The CDR3 region is CARSLGQRSNTTQYF. CDR3 bases: TGTGCCAGAAGCTTGGGTCAGCGTTCCAACACTACGCAGTATTTT.

The table lists this clonotype with a few counts. The chain employs TRBV28 and TRBJ1-2, with D unclear. Germline V lookup: CDR1 MDHEN, CDR2 SYDVKM. The V gene lost 6 bases and the J gene lost 8 bases, with 13 bases spanning the gap. The CDR3 totals 12 residues. The CDR3 DNA is TGTGCCAGCAGCCGAGGAGGATACGGCTACACCTTC. Protein sequence: CASSRGGYGYTF.

The chain has TRBV2 and TRBJ2-2; D may correspond to TRBD1 or TRBD2 (6 bases each). From germline, CDR1 is SNHLY and CDR2 FYNNEI. The CDR3 spans 15 residues. V was shortened by 6 bases and J by 4 bases, with 15 bases between the two germline ends. As DNA, the CDR3 is TGTGCCAGCAGGGCCACCAGGGGAGGCACCGGGGAGCTGTTTTTT. It is translated as CASRATRGGTGELFF.